The entry below describes one T cell receptor beta chain. Its antigen is not known. Between the trimmed V and J ends, which lost 7 bases and 8 bases, there was a span of 8 bases. The CDR3 totals 10 residues. The germline V gene encodes CDR1 SQVTM and CDR2 ANQGSEA. The sample comes from a study of OX40 agonist ivuxolimab in advanced cancers. Across the study: People in dose escalation had one of these cancers: hepatocellular carcinoma, melanoma, renal cell or head and neck cancer. Study results and caveats: There were, on average, more expanded clones in CD8+ T cells than in CD4+. The study observed clonal expansion of CD4+ and CD8+ blood T cells by week 6 at 0.1 to 3.0 mg/kg. Clonal expansion in partial responders at 0.1-3.0 mg/kg ranked among the lowest.

Generated by immunoSEQ multiplex PCR, the TCRdb table keeps only in-frame clones and is missing some. The table lists under 20,000 clones, 79% of them singletons. V and J are TRBV29-1 and TRBJ1-4; D remains unclear. Here the sequenced sample was CD4+ or CD8+ T cells sorted from blood, taken in a trial of the OX40 agonist ivuxolimab. The source of this sequence is an adult with an advanced solid tumor such as melanoma, head and neck, liver or kidney cancer. Here the CDR3 DNA reads TGCAGCGCTTTAACGGAAAAACTGTTTTTT. Amino acids: CSALTEKLFF.